The TCR beta chain described here comes from a study of T cell responses to AZD1222 COVID-19 vaccine. Measured with immunoSEQ multiplex PCR; TCRdb has only the in-frame clones, and not every one. The table includes tens of thousands of clones, roughly 87% detected once. V lost 6 bases, J lost 1 base, and 7 bases stayed unmatched. CDR3 size: 15 residues. The germline CDR1 and CDR2 sequences are ENHRY and SYGVKD. This clonotype originated in an adult in good health. V is TRBV10-3 and J is TRBJ1-1; 8 bases map to TRBD1. The sequences come from peripheral blood, collected on day 0 of AZD1222 vaccination. CDR3 nucleotide sequence: TGTGCCATCAGGGAGACAGGGGTCAGGAACACTGAAGCTTTCTTT. This codes for CAIRETGVRNTEAFF.